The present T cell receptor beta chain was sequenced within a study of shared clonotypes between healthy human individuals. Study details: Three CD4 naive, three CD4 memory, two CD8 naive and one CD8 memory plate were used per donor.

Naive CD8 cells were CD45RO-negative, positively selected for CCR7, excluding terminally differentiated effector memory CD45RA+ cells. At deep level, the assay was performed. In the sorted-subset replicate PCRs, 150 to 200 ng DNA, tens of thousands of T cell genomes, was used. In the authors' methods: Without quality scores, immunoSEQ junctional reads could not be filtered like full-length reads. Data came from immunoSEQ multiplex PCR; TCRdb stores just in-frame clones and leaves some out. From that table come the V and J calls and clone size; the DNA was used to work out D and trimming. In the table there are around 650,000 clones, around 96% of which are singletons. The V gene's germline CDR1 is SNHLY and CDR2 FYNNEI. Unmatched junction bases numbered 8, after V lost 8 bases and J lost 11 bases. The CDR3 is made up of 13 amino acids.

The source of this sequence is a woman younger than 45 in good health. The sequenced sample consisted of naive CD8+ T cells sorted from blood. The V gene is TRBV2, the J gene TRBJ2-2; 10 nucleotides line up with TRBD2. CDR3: CASVRLAGGELFF. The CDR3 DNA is TGTGCCAGCGTCCGGTTAGCGGGAGGTGAGCTGTTTTTT.